This T cell receptor beta chain was sequenced during a study of blood T cell repertoires in COVID-19. Study context: COVID-19 samples from acute and convalescent phases originated in the United States, Italy and Spain.

CDR3 length: 13 residues. Per germline, CDR1 LGHDT and CDR2 YNNKEL (reference sequence). V lost 3 bases to trimming and J lost 3 bases; unmatched junction nucleotides: 0. In the original analysis: Amplification of reference gene primers provided the estimated nucleated cell counts. TCRdb keeps only in-frame clones here, not all; method: immunoSEQ multiplex PCR. V and J calls and clone size follow that table, whereas D and trimming were derived from the DNA. Found here are 180,000 or so clones, 70% to 90% of them singletons; the top ten hold roughly 5%. The material sequenced was peripheral blood. This receptor was taken from a woman at least 80 years old with acute or convalescent COVID-19. The J gene is TRBJ2-7, the V gene TRBV3-1 (or the pseudogene TRBV3-2); 9 bases fit TRBD1. CDR3 DNA sequence: TGTGCCAGCAGCCAGGGACAGGGCTACGAGCAGTACTTC. Protein product: CASSQGQGYEQYF.